The 29 T cell receptor beta chains below were found in one sample sequenced in a study of PD-L1 blockade in urothelial cancer (dated by TCRdb to the late 2010s). The time point label here, explained by the study, means: peripheral blood 6 weeks after treatment start. The library was prepared using the immunoSEQ multiplex PCR assay. TCRdb limited this immuneACCESS table to in-frame rearrangements with V and J called. A share of clones is missing; checked studies link under half to unresolved V genes, and the rest is unexplained. The sample has about 120,000 clones on record, roughly 88% of them singletons. 2% to 3% of the sample lies in the top ten. Sequences were derived from PBMCs, sampled around atezolizumab (anti-PD-L1) treatment. These receptors were obtained from a man in his forties or fifties with urothelial cancer.

The V gene is TRBV30, the J gene TRBJ2-1; 7 bases match TRBD2. Germline CDR1 is GTSNPN and CDR2 is SVGIG (reference sequence). This CDR3 is 14 amino acids long. Trimming removed 6 bases from V and 8 bases from J; junction bases left unmatched: 13. In DNA form, the CDR3 reads TGTGCCTGTCCTCTAGCGGAAGGGAACCATGAGCAGTTCTTC. Its protein product is CACPLAEGNHEQFF.

The rearrangement uses TRBV5-1 and TRBJ1-1, with unresolved D. There are 12 residues in the CDR3. With 0 bases removed from V and 4 bases from J, the gap between germline ends came to 4 bases. Germline V gene lookup returns CDR1 SGHRS and CDR2 YFSETQ. CDR3 coding DNA: TGCGCCAGCAGCTTGGTGGCCACTGAAGCTTTCTTT. This sequence encodes CASSLVATEAFF.

V gene TRBV18 combines with J gene TRBJ2-1; 8 bases are a match to TRBD2. The germline gives CDR1 KGHSH, CDR2 LQKENI. The J segment lost 8 bases and the V segment lost 1 base, leaving 7 bases of the junction unmatched. This CDR3 comprises 15 residues. Here the CDR3 reads CASSPRSGRRDEQFF. CDR3 nucleotide sequence: TGTGCCAGCTCACCACGGAGCGGGAGACGTGATGAGCAGTTCTTC.

This chain joins TRBV29-1 and TRBJ2-7; 11 positions agree with TRBD2. Germline V gene data show CDR1 as SQVTM and CDR2 as ANQGSEA. The CDR3 spans 14 residues. J was trimmed by 3 bases and V by 6 bases; bases with no gene match: 7. The CDR3 spells CSVETSGDHYEQYF. In DNA form, the CDR3 reads TGCAGCGTAGAGACTAGCGGGGACCACTACGAGCAGTACTTC.

This chain connects TRBV11-3 to TRBJ1-1; a possible D gene is TRBD1 (5 bases). The CDR3 sequence is 13 residues long. Per the germline V gene, CDR1 is SGHNT and CDR2 is YENEEA. Between the trimmed V and J ends, which lost 5 bases and 2 bases, there was a span of 9 bases. The chain's CDR3 is CASSKTVNTEAFF. CDR3 sequence (DNA): TGTGCCAGCAGCAAGACAGTTAACACTGAAGCTTTCTTT.

Regarding this clone: The junction departs from the called germline gene at one end, perhaps through a read error. The chain has TRBV6-5 and TRBJ2-5; 9 bases are shared with TRBD2. Germline CDR1 and CDR2: MNHEY and SVGAGI. There are 16 residues in the CDR3. The CDR3: CASSYSKGLAQGTQYF. CDR3 bases: TGTGCCAGCAGTTACTCGAAGGGACTAGCCCAAGGGACCCAGTACTTC.

The rearrangement uses TRBV9 and TRBJ1-1, with a tentative D call TRBD1 (6 bases). Germline CDR1 and CDR2: SGDLS and YYNGEE. Trimming took 0 bases from V and 0 from J, leaving 9 bases between them. This CDR3 comprises 15 residues. CDR3 nucleotides: TGTGCCAGCAGCGTAGCGGGACACCTGAACACTGAAGCTTTCTTT. It codes for CASSVAGHLNTEAFF.

The chain recombines TRBV27 with TRBJ2-5; possibly TRBD1 for D (6 bases). V lost 0 bases and J lost 4, with 9 bases in between. The CDR3 is 14 amino acids. Germline lookup yields CDR1 MNHEY and CDR2 SMNVEV (reference sequence). CDR3 protein: CASSLSGQVETQYF. The CDR3 DNA reads TGTGCCAGCAGTTTATCGGGACAAGTAGAGACCCAGTACTTC.

In DNA, the CDR3 is TGTGCCATCAGTGCGGGGATTAATGAAAAACTGTTTTTT. Its translation is CAISAGINEKLFF. The chain recombines TRBV10-3 with TRBJ1-4, with D unclear. The CDR3 sequence is 13 residues long. The V end was cut by 4 bases, the J end by 4 bases, with 7 bases between. CDR1 ENHRY and CDR2 SYGVKD come from the germline V gene.

This clone was seen only once. V gene TRBV28 combines with J gene TRBJ2-7; 7 nucleotides line up with TRBD1. After removal of 8 bases from V and 2 bases from J, the junction contained 12 bases not matched to a gene. Looked up from germline, CDR1 is MDHEN and CDR2 is SYDVKM. This CDR3 has 15 residues. The CDR3: CASQSASTGAYEQYF. CDR3 coding DNA: TGTGCCAGCCAATCCGCTTCAACAGGGGCCTACGAGCAGTACTTC.

The chain is built from TRBV5-8 and TRBJ2-3, with 7 bases fitting TRBD1. Unmatched junction bases numbered 5, after V lost 3 bases and J lost 1 base. In germline, CDR1 is SGHTS, CDR2 YDEGEE. The CDR3 sequence is 15 residues long. CDR3 nucleotide sequence: TGTGCCAGCAGCTCGGACAGGACTGGCACAGATACGCAGTATTTT. The encoded protein is CASSSDRTGTDTQYF.

J is TRBJ1-3 and V is TRBV29-1; D unresolved. The CDR3 has 13 amino acids. Trimming removed 5 bases at V and 3 bases at J, with 11 bases between. The germline CDR1 and CDR2 sequences are SQVTM and ANQGSEA. CDR3 sequence: CSVSVAYGNTIYF. The CDR3 bases are TGCAGCGTTTCCGTGGCTTATGGAAACACCATATATTTT.

The chain combines TRBV7-9 with TRBJ1-3; D is undetermined. The CDR3 is made up of 16 amino acids. Trimming pared 1 base from V and 2 bases from J, leaving 12 bases between. From germline, CDR1 is SEHNR and CDR2 FQNEAQ (reference sequence). The DNA of the CDR3 is TGTGCCAGCAGCTTAGTGGGTTCTGGGCCTGGAAACACCATATATTTT. Translation gives CASSLVGSGPGNTIYF.

This clone has a single count. This chain links TRBV18 with TRBJ1-3; D might be TRBD1 (5 bases). The ends were cut back, 3 bases at V and 0 bases at J, with 12 bases in the middle. CDR1 is KGHSH, CDR2 LQKENI, per germline. This CDR3 has 16 residues. CDR3 sequence reads: CASSPETATSGNTIYF. The CDR3, as DNA: TGTGCCAGCTCACCGGAGACAGCCACCTCTGGAAACACCATATATTTT.

The chain carries TRBV10-3 and TRBJ1-1; a possible D gene is TRBD1 (5 bases). Germline V CDR1 and CDR2: ENHRY, SYGVKD. Trimming removed 3 bases at V and 3 bases at J, with 8 bases between. The CDR3 sequence is 13 residues long. CDR3 DNA sequence: TGTGCCATCAGTGAAGGGACTCACACTGAAGCTTTCTTT. Amino acid sequence: CAISEGTHTEAFF.

This chain joins TRBV9 and TRBJ1-3, with 10 bases aligning to TRBD1. CDR1 is SGDLS and CDR2 is YYNGEE in the germline V gene. This CDR3 has 19 amino acids. The V and J ends lost 0 bases and 1 base, in that order; junction bases with no gene match: 10. This CDR3 reads CASSVARDRGFLSGNTIYF. CDR3 sequence (DNA): TGTGCCAGCAGCGTAGCCCGGGACAGGGGATTTTTGTCTGGAAACACCATATATTTT.

The V and J genes are TRBV6-1 and TRBJ2-7; 8 bases are shared with TRBD2. Germline V gene data show CDR1 as MNHNS and CDR2 as SASEGT. V dropped 7 bases and J dropped 0; count of bases not matched to a gene: 8. The CDR3 sequence is 15 residues long. DNA of the CDR3: TGTGCCAGCAAGTTAGCGGGACTCACCTCCTACGAGCAGTACTTC. This encodes CASKLAGLTSYEQYF.

V and J are TRBV27 and TRBJ2-3; D unclear. Germline values: CDR1 MNHEY, CDR2 SMNVEV (reference sequence). With 3 bases removed from V and 5 bases from J, the gap between germline ends came to 6 bases. CDR3 length: 12 residues. CDR3 amino acids: CASSFPRDTQYF. CDR3 nucleotide sequence: TGTGCCAGCAGTTTCCCGAGAGATACGCAGTATTTT.

The V and J genes are TRBV2 and TRBJ2-7, with D tentatively TRBD2 (6 bases). Trimming left V 6 bases short and J 12 bases short, with 21 bases between. The CDR3 loop spans 13 amino acids. The V gene's germline CDR1 is SNHLY and CDR2 FYNNEI. The CDR3 nucleotides read TGTGCCAGCAGCCGGGACTCCGGTTGGTTCTCGTACTTC. Residues: CASSRDSGWFSYF.

The gene calls are TRBV6-1 and TRBJ1-5; a possible D gene is TRBD1 (6 bases). V shed 0 bases and J shed 0 bases, with 12 bases lying between them. The germline CDR1 and CDR2 sequences are MNHNS and SASEGT. This CDR3 comprises 17 residues. CDR3: CASSEAGQFYSNQPQHF. The CDR3 DNA reads TGTGCCAGCAGTGAAGCCGGACAGTTTTATAGCAATCAGCCCCAGCATTTT.

This clone was observed a single time. The chain is built from TRBV6-6 and TRBJ1-5; a weak D match, TRBD1 (5 bases). Trimming pared 0 bases from V and 4 bases from J, leaving 13 bases between. The CDR3 is made up of 16 amino acids. Per germline, CDR1 MNHNY and CDR2 SVGAGI (reference sequence). The CDR3 region has the DNA TGTGCCAGCAGTTACTCGTCGGGGGGTAATAATCAGCCCCAGCATTTT. Protein sequence: CASSYSSGGNNQPQHF.

The chain is built from TRBV6-1 and TRBJ1-1, with D possibly matching TRBD1 (6 bases). CDR3 length: 12 amino acids. CDR1 and CDR2 from the germline V gene are MNHNS and SASEGT. V gave up 7 bases and J gave up 14 bases, with 20 bases separating them. This CDR3 reads CASTPTGIIWFF. The CDR3 DNA is TGTGCCAGCACTCCTACAGGGATTATCTGGTTCTTT.

The V gene is TRBV30, the J gene TRBJ1-2, with TRBD1 matching 8 bases. CDR3 size: 14 residues. Germline CDR1 GTSNPN, CDR2 SVGIG (reference sequence). V dropped 3 bases and J dropped 3; count of bases not matched to a gene: 6. CDR3: CAWRLSGGYYGYTF. The CDR3 DNA sequence: TGTGCCTGGAGGCTTTCAGGGGGCTACTATGGCTACACCTTC.

About this clone itself: The germline gene is not matched at one end of the junction; a read error may be the cause. This chain joins TRBV7-7 and TRBJ2-1; TRBD2 aligns across 10 bases. CDR1 is SSHAT, CDR2 FNYEAQ, per germline (reference sequence). This CDR3 is 17 amino acids long. The CDR3 loop reads CASSLRPRTSGINEQFF. DNA of the CDR3: TGTGCTAGCAGCTTAAGGCCGCGGACTAGCGGAATCAATGAGCAGTTCTTC.

The chain combines TRBV28 with TRBJ2-5; D perhaps matches TRBD2 (6 bases). V lost 0 bases to trimming and J lost 4 bases, with 15 bases between them. CDR1 and CDR2 (germline): MDHEN, SYDVKM. The CDR3 extends over 16 amino acids. The DNA for the CDR3 is TGTGCCAGCAGTTTATGGTTGGGCGGGATAGGAGAGACCCAGTACTTC. Translated, it gives CASSLWLGGIGETQYF.

The rearrangement links TRBV10-2 to TRBJ2-5, with D unresolved. Germline lookup yields CDR1 WSHSY and CDR2 SAAADI. V dropped 3 bases and J dropped 1 base, with 12 bases sitting between them. The CDR3 extends over 15 amino acids. CDR3 nucleotide sequence: TGCGCCAGCAGTGACTCCCTATCTTTCCAAGAGACCCAGTACTTC. It yields the protein CASSDSLSFQETQYF.

The chain has TRBV30 and TRBJ1-1; D is uncertain. Germline CDR1 is GTSNPN and CDR2 is SVGIG (reference sequence). Trimming left V 3 bases short and J 2 bases short, with 7 bases between. The CDR3 has 12 amino acids. CDR3 sequence: CAWRRGNTEAFF. In DNA form, the CDR3 reads TGTGCCTGGAGACGGGGTAACACTGAAGCTTTCTTT.

This clone has a single count. The chain joins TRBV29-1 to TRBJ1-1; TRBD1 matches at 7 bases. The V gene's germline CDR1 is SQVTM and CDR2 ANQGSEA. With 7 bases clipped from V and 1 base from J, the junction kept 6 bases outside the gene matches. This CDR3 is 13 amino acids long. The CDR3 DNA is TGCAGCGCCACGACAGGGCGGAACACTGAAGCTTTCTTT. It encodes CSATTGRNTEAFF.

V and J are TRBV9 and TRBJ2-2; TRBD2 is a possible D gene (5 bases). From germline, CDR1 is SGDLS and CDR2 YYNGEE. The CDR3 consists of 14 residues. Trimming took off 4 bases at V and 5 bases at J, with 12 bases between the two ends. CDR3 nucleotide sequence: TGTGCCAGCAGCCCCGTCGGGGATACCGGGGAGCTGTTTTTT. It specifies CASSPVGDTGELFF.